This TCR beta chain was identified during a study of blood T cell repertoires in COVID-19. Study as a whole: The samples span acute and convalescent COVID-19 from the United States, Italy and Spain. PBMCs, B-cell-depleted T cells, or T cells provided the cDNA or gDNA that made up the material.

Data came from immunoSEQ multiplex PCR; TCRdb stores just in-frame clones and leaves some out. The sample has under 150,000 clones; 80% to 90% are singletons. The CDR3 totals 15 residues. Germline trimming cut 0 bases from V and 4 bases from J; bases unmatched to any gene: 4. Germline CDR1 reads SGHDT; CDR2 reads YYEEEE. Cohorts were based on clinical histories the participants reported. This sequence was found in a woman in her forties or fifties who had recovered from COVID-19. The sample was PBMCs or T cells enriched from blood (not recorded which). The J gene is TRBJ2-5, the V gene TRBV5-6; TRBD1 aligns across 9 bases. The CDR3 loop is CASSLEGTGPETQYF. The CDR3, as DNA: TGTGCCAGCAGCTTGGAGGGGACAGGGCCAGAGACCCAGTACTTC.